The sequence of this T cell receptor (beta chain) was determined in a study of CD8 T cells in Susac syndrome. Trimming left V 0 bases short and J 4 bases short, with 25 bases between. CDR1 and CDR2 (germline): MNHEY, SVGAGI. CDR3 size: 19 residues. Random-hexamer reverse transcription was applied to 0.5 to 1 ug RNA. TCRdb fed the immunoSEQ multiplex PCR reads into MiXCR, producing one record per CDR3 protein. The table lists roughly 120,000 distinct CDR3 sequences, approximately 95% of them singletons. The specimen sequenced was CD8+ T cells from PBMCs. The receptor was derived from a human donor with multiple sclerosis. The chain carries TRBV6-5 and TRBJ2-7; D is perhaps TRBD2 (5 bases). The CDR3 nucleotides read TGTGCCAGCAGTTACTCGAGGGCCACGGTCCCGATATTCGCATACGAGCAGTACTTC. It codes for CASSYSRATVPIFAYEQYF.